The rows below give T cell receptor beta chains drawn from one sample of a study of T-cell memory formation after mild COVID-19. TCRdb redid the calling of the 5' RACE reads with MiXCR, one entry per CDR3 protein. The repertoire holds 250,000 to 300,000 distinct CDR3 sequences, with under 20% as singletons. The sample consisted of PBMCs or a T cell subset sorted from them (not recorded which). The origin of the receptors is a man aged 18 to 29 who had mild COVID-19 (a few samples of this study predate the infection). Cell type and time point are not known. The CDR3 runs from the conserved cysteine through the conserved F or W. Fields, in order: clone size, D gene, J gene, V gene, CDR3 protein, CDR3 DNA. A D gene is named only where the DNA matches it firmly. Some rows mark clone size as missing; the rest say once, few, many or name a class of expanded clone.

few TRBD2 TRBJ2-1 TRBV4-3 CASSQGGNNEQFF TGCGCCAGCAGCCAGGGGGGGAACAATGAGCAGTTCTTC
few TRBD1 TRBJ1-2 TRBV3-1 CASSLDRGMSGYTF TGTGCCAGCAGCCTTGACAGGGGGATGAGTGGCTACACCTTC
. TRBD2 TRBJ2-3 TRBV25-1 CASSEWGGSTDTQYF TGTGCCAGCAGTGAATGGGGGGGAAGCACAGATACGCAGTATTTT
. TRBD1 TRBJ2-3 TRBV4-3 CASSQEPGQGATDTQYF TGCGCCAGCAGCCAAGAGCCGGGACAGGGGGCAACAGATACGCAGTATTTT
. TRBD1 TRBJ2-7 TRBV29-1 CSGGQGIFYEQYF TGCAGCGGTGGACAGGGAATTTTCTACGAGCAGTACTTC
many TRBD1 TRBJ2-3 TRBV7-9 CASSGTGSTDTQYF TGTGCCAGCAGCGGGACAGGGTCCACAGATACGCAGTATTTT
few . TRBJ1-6 TRBV28 CASSSSAPLHF TGTGCCAGCAGCTCGTCGGCACCCCTCCACTTT
few TRBD1 TRBJ1-2 TRBV20-1 CRGQGGANYGYTF TGCAGGGGACAGGGAGGGGCTAACTATGGCTACACCTTC
. TRBD1 TRBJ1-4 TRBV5-1 CASSSRDRREKLFF TGCGCCAGCAGCAGCCGGGACAGAAGGGAAAAACTGTTTTTT
few TRBD2 TRBJ2-2 TRBV4-1 CASSFQRGGDTGELFF TGCGCCAGCAGCTTCCAGCGGGGGGGCGACACCGGGGAGCTGTTTTTT
few . TRBJ2-5 TRBV20-1 CSASDFVHAQWRETQYF TGCAGTGCTAGTGACTTCGTACACGCTCAGTGGAGGGAGACCCAGTACTTC
few . TRBJ2-1 TRBV7-9 CASSSYRNNPYNEQFF TGTGCCAGCAGCTCCTACAGGAACAACCCCTACAATGAGCAGTTCTTC
. . TRBJ2-1 TRBV20-1 CSARAISWKSSYNEQFF TGCAGTGCTAGAGCCATAAGCTGGAAGAGCTCCTACAATGAGCAGTTCTTC
few . TRBJ2-1 TRBV15 CATSRGEGGSYNEQFF TGTGCCACCAGCAGAGGAGAGGGAGGCTCCTACAATGAGCAGTTCTTC
. . TRBJ2-4 TRBV7-2 CASTTGQTLAKNIQYF TGTGCCAGCACCACCGGACAGACTCTAGCCAAAAACATTCAGTACTTC
few . TRBJ2-2 TRBV5-1 CASSLAGADTGELFF TGCGCCAGCAGCTTGGCCGGGGCAGACACCGGGGAGCTGTTTTTT
few . TRBJ2-1 TRBV28 CASSLGSGEQFF TGTGCCAGCAGTTTGGGTTCAGGGGAGCAGTTCTTC
few TRBD1 TRBJ1-2 TRBV7-6 CASSADRGGYTF TGTGCCAGCAGCGCGGACAGGGGTGGCTACACCTTC
many . TRBJ1-5 TRBV19 CASSISGSQPQHF TGTGCCAGTAGTATTTCCGGGAGTCAGCCCCAGCATTTT
few . TRBJ2-5 TRBV4-1 CASSQVFGLGETQYF TGCGCCAGCAGCCAAGTATTCGGGCTAGGGGAGACCCAGTACTTC
. . TRBJ2-7 TRBV2 CASSQSPYEQYF TGTGCCAGCAGTCAAAGCCCCTACGAGCAGTACTTC
. TRBD1 TRBJ1-5 TRBV27 CASGWGQGNQPQHF TGTGCCAGCGGCTGGGGACAGGGTAATCAGCCCCAGCATTTT
many . TRBJ2-3 TRBV2 CASSEVLATDTQYF TGTGCCAGCAGTGAGGTTCTAGCGACAGATACGCAGTATTTT
few TRBD2 TRBJ2-3 TRBV6-5 CASSYGAGGLRDTQYF TGTGCCAGCAGTTACGGGGCGGGGGGGCTAAGAGATACGCAGTATTTT
. . TRBJ2-5 TRBV7-8 CASSPRGRNQETQYF TGTGCCAGCAGCCCCCGTGGCCGCAACCAAGAGACCCAGTACTTC
. . TRBJ2-7 TRBV18 CASSGQPAYEQYF TGTGCCAGCTCGGGACAACCAGCCTACGAGCAGTACTTC
. TRBD1 TRBJ1-2 TRBV11-2 CASSPGTGGLDGYTF TGTGCCAGCAGCCCGGGGACAGGGGGTTTGGATGGCTACACCTTC
. . TRBJ1-2 TRBV12-3/TRBV12-4 CASSHQNYGYTF TGTGCCAGCAGTCACCAGAACTATGGCTACACCTTC
few . TRBJ1-2 TRBV10-2 CASKSERGTYGYTF TGCGCCAGCAAGTCGGAAAGGGGGACCTATGGCTACACCTTC
. TRBD1 TRBJ2-7 TRBV6-6 CASSPTGGRGEQYF TGTGCCAGCAGTCCGACAGGGGGTAGGGGCGAGCAGTACTTC
many TRBD1 TRBJ2-1 TRBV6-5 CASRGQGGLEQFF TGTGCCAGCAGAGGACAGGGGGGTCTTGAGCAGTTCTTC
. . TRBJ2-7 TRBV7-9 CASSTGISYEQYF TGTGCCAGCAGCACAGGGATTTCCTACGAGCAGTACTTC
few TRBD1 TRBJ2-7 TRBV20-1 CSARRDRGLYEQYF TGCAGTGCTAGGAGGGACAGGGGCCTCTACGAGCAGTACTTC
few . TRBJ2-7 TRBV6-5 CASSYSWRDRDYEQYF TGTGCCAGCAGTTACTCCTGGCGGGACAGAGACTACGAGCAGTACTTC
few TRBD1 TRBJ1-2 TRBV5-1 CASSLVADRNYGYTF TGCGCCAGCAGCTTGGTTGCGGACAGGAACTATGGCTACACCTTC
few TRBD1 TRBJ1-5 TRBV20-1 CSASGQGAQPQHF TGCAGTGCTAGCGGACAGGGGGCTCAGCCCCAGCATTTT
few . TRBJ1-2 TRBV6-5 CASSYSAQNYYGYTF TGTGCCAGCAGTTACTCGGCCCAAAATTACTATGGCTACACCTTC
. . TRBJ2-3 TRBV11-2 CASSNRDTQYF TGTGCCAGCAGCAACAGGGATACGCAGTATTTT
few . TRBJ1-1 TRBV7-9 CASTGRGVSGTEAFF TGTGCCAGCACCGGGAGGGGCGTCTCCGGCACTGAAGCTTTCTTT
. . TRBJ2-3 TRBV9 CASSVLGSLYGDTQYF TGTGCCAGCAGCGTTCTGGGGTCCCTTTATGGAGATACGCAGTATTTT
. . TRBJ2-2 TRBV2 CASAGPNTGELFF TGTGCCAGCGCCGGCCCTAACACCGGGGAGCTGTTTTTT
. TRBD1 TRBJ1-4 TRBV7-9 CASSPWTGQGEKLFF TGTGCCAGCAGTCCGTGGACAGGGCAGGGTGAAAAACTGTTTTTT
. . TRBJ1-5 TRBV2 CASSEVSGGNQPQHF TGTGCCAGCAGTGAAGTTTCGGGGGGGAATCAGCCCCAGCATTTT
. . TRBJ1-6 TRBV20-1 CSASDSYSPLHF TGCAGTGCTTCGGACAGCTATTCACCCCTCCACTTT
many . TRBJ2-1 TRBV11-2 CASRARDEQFF TGTGCCAGCAGGGCCAGGGATGAGCAGTTCTTC
. . TRBJ1-1 TRBV5-1 CASTSWSGTEAFF TGTGCCAGCACCTCGTGGAGTGGCACTGAAGCTTTCTTT
. . TRBJ1-2 TRBV5-1 CASSRNNYGYTF TGCGCCAGCAGCCGTAATAACTATGGCTACACCTTC
. TRBD1 TRBJ1-5 TRBV5-1 CASSLGGQGAGQPQHF TGCGCCAGCAGCTTGGGGGGACAGGGGGCGGGTCAGCCCCAGCATTTT
. . TRBJ2-2 TRBV6-2/TRBV6-3 CASSYRPSTNTGELFF TGTGCCAGCAGTTACAGACCCAGTACGAACACCGGGGAGCTGTTTTTT